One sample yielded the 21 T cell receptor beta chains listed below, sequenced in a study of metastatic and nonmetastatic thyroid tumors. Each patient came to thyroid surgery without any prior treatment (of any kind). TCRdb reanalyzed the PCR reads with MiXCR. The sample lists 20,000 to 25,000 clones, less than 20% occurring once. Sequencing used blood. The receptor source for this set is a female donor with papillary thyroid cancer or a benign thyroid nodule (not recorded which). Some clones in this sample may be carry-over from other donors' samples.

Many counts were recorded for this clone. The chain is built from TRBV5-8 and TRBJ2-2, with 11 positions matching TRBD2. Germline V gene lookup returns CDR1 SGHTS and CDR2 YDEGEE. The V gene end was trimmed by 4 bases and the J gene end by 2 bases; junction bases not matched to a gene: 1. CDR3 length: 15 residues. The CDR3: CASSTSGSNTGELFF. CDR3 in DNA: TGTGCCAGCAGCACTAGCGGGAGTAACACCGGGGAGCTGTTTTTT. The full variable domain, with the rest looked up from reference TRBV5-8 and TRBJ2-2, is EAGVTQSPTHLIKTRGQQATLRCSPISGHTSVYWYQQALGLGLQFLLWYDEGEERNRGNFPPRFSGRQFPNYSSELNVNALELEDSALYLCASSTSGSNTGELFFGEGSRLTVL.

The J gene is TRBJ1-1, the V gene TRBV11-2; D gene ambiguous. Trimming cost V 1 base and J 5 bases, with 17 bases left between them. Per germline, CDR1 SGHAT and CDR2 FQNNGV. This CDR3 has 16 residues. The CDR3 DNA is TGTGCCAGCAGCTTAGTACGGTCGGTGGTCGGGACTGAAGCTTTCTTT. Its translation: CASSLVRSVVGTEAFF.

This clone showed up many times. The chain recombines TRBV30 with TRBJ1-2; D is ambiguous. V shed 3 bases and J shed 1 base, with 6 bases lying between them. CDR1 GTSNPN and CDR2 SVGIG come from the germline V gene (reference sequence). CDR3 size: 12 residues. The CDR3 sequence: CAWSPLNYGYTF. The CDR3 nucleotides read TGTGCCTGGAGCCCCCTTAACTATGGCTACACCTTC.

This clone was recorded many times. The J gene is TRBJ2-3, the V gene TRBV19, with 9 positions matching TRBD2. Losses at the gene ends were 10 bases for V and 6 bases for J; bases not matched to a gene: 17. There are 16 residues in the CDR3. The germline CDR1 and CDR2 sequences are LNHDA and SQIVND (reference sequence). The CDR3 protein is CATSARGRGDMDTQYF. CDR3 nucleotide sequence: TGTGCCACCTCGGCTCGCGGGAGGGGGGACATGGATACGCAGTATTTT.

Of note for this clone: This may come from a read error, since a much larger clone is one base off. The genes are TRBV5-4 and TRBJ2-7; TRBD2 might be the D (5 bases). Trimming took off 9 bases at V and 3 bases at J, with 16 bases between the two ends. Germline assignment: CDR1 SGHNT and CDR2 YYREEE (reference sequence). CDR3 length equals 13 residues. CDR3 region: CATPTPGGYEQYF. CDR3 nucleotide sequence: TGTGCCACACCGACTCCCGGAGGCTACGAGCAGTACTTC.

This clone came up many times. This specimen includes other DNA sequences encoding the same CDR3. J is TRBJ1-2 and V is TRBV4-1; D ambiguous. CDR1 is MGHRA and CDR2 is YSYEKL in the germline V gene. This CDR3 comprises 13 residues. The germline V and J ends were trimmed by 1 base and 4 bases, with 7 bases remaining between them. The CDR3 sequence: CASSQASSYGYTF. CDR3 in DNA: TGCGCCAGCAGCCAAGCGAGTTCCTATGGCTACACCTTC.

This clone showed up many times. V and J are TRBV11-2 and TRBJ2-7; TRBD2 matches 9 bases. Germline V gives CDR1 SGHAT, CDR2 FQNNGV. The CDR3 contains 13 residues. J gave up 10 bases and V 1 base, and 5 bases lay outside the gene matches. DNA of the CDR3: TGTGCCAGCAGCTTAGGGCGGGAGGGTAAACAGTACTTC. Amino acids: CASSLGREGKQYF.

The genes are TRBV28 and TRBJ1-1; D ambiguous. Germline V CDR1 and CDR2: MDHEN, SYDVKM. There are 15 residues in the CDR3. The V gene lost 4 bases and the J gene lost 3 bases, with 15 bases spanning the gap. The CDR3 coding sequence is TGTGCCAGCAGTTGGCCAGAGGGCTTGGACACTGAAGCTTTCTTT. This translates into CASSWPEGLDTEAFF.

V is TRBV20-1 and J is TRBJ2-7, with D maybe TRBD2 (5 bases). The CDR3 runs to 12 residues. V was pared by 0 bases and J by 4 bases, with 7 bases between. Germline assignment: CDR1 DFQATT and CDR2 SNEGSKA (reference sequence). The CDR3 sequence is CSARDPGYEQYF. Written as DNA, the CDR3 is TGCAGTGCTAGAGATCCGGGATACGAGCAGTACTTC.

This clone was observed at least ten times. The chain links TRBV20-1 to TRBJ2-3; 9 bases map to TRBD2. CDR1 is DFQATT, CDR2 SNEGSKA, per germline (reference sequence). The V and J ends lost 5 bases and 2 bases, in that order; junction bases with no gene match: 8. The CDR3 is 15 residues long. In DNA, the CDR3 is TGCAGTGCTTCTAGCGGGGCCAACCCCACAGATACGCAGTATTTT. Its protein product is CSASSGANPTDTQYF.

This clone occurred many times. The CDR3 sequence is CASSNPTGELFF. The CDR3 nucleotides read TGTGCCAGCAGCAACCCCACCGGGGAGCTGTTTTTT. The V call is TRBV7-9, the J call TRBJ2-2; D uncertain. There are 12 residues in the CDR3. V was clipped by 5 bases and J by 4 bases, with 5 bases between them. CDR1 is SEHNR and CDR2 is FQNEAQ in the germline V gene (reference sequence).

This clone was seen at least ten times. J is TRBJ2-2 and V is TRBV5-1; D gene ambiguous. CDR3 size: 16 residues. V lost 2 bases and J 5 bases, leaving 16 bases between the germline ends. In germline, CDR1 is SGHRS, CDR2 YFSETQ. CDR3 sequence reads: CASSFEVWSTTGELFF. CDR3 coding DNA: TGCGCCAGCAGCTTTGAGGTTTGGTCCACAACCGGGGAGCTGTTTTTT.

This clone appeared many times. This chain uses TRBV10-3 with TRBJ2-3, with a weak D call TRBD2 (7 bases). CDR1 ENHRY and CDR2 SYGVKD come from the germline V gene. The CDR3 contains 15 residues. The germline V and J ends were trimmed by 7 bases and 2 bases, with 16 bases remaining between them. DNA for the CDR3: TGTGCCATCACTACCAGGGGAGGGGACACAGATACGCAGTATTTT. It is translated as CAITTRGGDTDTQYF.

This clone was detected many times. For the CDR3, the DNA is TGCAGTGCGCCGGACAGGGCGCGGGGCCACAATGAGCAGTTCTTC. Its protein is CSAPDRARGHNEQFF. The chain uses TRBV20-1 and TRBJ2-1; 8 bases are shared with TRBD1. Germline CDR1 DFQATT, CDR2 SNEGSKA (reference sequence). The CDR3 runs to 15 residues. V lost 6 bases, J lost 5 bases, and 12 bases stayed unmatched.

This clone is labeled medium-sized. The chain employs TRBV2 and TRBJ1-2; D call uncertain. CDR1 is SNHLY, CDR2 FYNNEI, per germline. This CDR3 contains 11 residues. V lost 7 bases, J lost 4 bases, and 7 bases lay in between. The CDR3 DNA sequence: TGTGCCAGCATCTCGTTCTATGGCTACACCTTC. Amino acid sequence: CASISFYGYTF.

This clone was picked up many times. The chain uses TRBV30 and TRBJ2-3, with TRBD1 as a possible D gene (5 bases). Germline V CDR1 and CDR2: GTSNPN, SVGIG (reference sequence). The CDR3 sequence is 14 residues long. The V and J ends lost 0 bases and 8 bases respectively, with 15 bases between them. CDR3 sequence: CAWSVPGAFGTQYF. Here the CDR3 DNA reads TGTGCCTGGAGTGTACCTGGGGCGTTCGGTACGCAGTATTTT. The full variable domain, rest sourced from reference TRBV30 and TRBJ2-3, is SQTIHQWPATLVQPVGSPLSLECTVEGTSNPNLYWYRQAAGRGLQLLFYSVGIGQISSEVPQNLSASRPQDRQFILSSKKLLLSDSGFYLCAWSVPGAFGTQYFGPGTRLTVL.

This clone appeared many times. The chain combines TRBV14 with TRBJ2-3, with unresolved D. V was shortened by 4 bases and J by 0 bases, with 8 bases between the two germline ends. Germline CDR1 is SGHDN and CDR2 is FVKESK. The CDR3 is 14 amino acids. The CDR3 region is CASSPFASTDTQYF. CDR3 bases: TGTGCCAGCAGCCCTTTCGCTAGCACAGATACGCAGTATTTT. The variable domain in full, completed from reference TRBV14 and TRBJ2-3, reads EAGVTQFPSHSVIEKGQTVTLRCDPISGHDNLYWYRRVMGKEIKFLLHFVKESKQDESGMPNNRFLAERTGGTYSTLKVQPAELEDSGVYFCASSPFASTDTQYFGPGTRLTVL.

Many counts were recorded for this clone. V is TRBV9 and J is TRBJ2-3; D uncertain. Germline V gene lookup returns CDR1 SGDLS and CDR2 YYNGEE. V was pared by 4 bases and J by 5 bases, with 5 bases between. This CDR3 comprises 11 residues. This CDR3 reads CASSREDTQYF. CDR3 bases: TGTGCCAGCAGCAGAGAAGATACGCAGTATTTT.

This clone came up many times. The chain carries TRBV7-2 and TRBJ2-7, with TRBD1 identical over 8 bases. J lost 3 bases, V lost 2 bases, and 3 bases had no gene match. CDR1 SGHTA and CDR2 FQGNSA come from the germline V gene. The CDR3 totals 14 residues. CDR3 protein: CASSLFGQGYEQYF. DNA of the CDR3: TGTGCCAGCAGCTTATTCGGACAGGGCTACGAGCAGTACTTC.

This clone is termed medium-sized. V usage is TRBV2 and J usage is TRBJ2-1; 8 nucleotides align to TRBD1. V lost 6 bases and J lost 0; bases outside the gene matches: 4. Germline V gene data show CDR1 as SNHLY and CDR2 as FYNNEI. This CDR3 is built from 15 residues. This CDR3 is CASSRDRGSYNEQFF. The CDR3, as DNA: TGTGCCAGCAGCCGCGACAGGGGCTCCTACAATGAGCAGTTCTTC.

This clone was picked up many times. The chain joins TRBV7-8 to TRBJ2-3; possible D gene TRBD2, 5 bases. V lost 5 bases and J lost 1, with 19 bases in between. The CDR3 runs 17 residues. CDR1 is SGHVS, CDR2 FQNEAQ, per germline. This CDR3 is CASSPRVAVGGTDTQYF. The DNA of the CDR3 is TGTGCCAGCAGCCCTAGGGTGGCGGTGGGAGGCACAGATACGCAGTATTTT.